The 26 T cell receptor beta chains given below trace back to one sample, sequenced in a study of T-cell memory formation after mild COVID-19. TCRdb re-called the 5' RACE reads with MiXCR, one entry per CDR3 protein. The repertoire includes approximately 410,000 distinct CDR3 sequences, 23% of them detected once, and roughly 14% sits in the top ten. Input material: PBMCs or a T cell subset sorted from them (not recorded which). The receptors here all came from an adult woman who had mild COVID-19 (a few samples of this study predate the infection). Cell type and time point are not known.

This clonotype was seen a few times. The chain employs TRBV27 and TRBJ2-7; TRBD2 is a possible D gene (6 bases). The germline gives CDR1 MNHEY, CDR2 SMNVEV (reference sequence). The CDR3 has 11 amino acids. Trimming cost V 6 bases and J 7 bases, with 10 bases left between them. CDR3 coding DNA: TGTGCCAGCAGCGCGCGGGGAGAGCAGTACTTC. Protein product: CASSARGEQYF.

CDR3 residues: CSARPTGGADTQYF. The CDR3 DNA reads as TGCAGTGCTAGGCCGACAGGGGGTGCAGATACGCAGTATTTT. The chain carries TRBV20-1 and TRBJ2-3; TRBD1 matches at 9 bases. J lost 4 bases, V lost 3 bases, and 5 bases had no gene match. Germline CDR1 is DFQATT and CDR2 is SNEGSKA (reference sequence). The length of the CDR3 is 14 residues.

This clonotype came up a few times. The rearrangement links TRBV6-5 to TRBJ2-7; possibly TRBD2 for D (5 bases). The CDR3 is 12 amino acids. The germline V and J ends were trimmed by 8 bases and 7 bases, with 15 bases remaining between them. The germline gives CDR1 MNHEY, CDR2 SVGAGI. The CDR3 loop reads CASHSGFGEQYF. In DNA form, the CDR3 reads TGTGCCAGCCACTCGGGGTTCGGGGAGCAGTACTTC.

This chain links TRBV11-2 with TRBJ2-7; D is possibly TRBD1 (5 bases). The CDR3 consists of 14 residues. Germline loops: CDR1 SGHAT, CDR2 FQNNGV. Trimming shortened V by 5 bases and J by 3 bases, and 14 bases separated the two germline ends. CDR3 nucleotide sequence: TGTGCCAGCAGCCACCAACAGGATTTCTACGAGCAGTACTTC. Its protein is CASSHQQDFYEQYF.

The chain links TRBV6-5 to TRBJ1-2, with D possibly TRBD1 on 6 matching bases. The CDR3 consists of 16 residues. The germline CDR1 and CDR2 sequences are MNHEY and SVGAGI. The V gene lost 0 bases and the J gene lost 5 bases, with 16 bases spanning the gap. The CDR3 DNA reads TGTGCCAGCAGTTACTCCCTCCTGGGAGGGGGATATGGCTACACCTTC. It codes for CASSYSLLGGGYGYTF.

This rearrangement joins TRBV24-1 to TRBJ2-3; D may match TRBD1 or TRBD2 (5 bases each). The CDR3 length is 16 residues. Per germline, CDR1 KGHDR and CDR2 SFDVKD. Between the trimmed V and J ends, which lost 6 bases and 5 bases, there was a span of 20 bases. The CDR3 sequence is CATSSYGTNIVDTQYF. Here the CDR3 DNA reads TGTGCCACCAGTTCCTACGGGACCAACATCGTAGATACGCAGTATTTT.

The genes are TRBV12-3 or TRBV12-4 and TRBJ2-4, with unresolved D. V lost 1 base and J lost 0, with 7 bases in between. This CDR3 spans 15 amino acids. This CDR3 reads CASSLEGLAKNIQYF. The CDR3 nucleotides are TGTGCCAGCAGTTTAGAGGGCCTAGCCAAAAACATTCAGTACTTC.

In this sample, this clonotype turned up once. This CDR3 is CASSTQGSETQYF. DNA of the CDR3: TGTGCCAGCAGCACTCAGGGGTCTGAGACCCAGTACTTC. The chain has TRBV7-9 and TRBJ2-5; D may be TRBD1 (6 bases). V was pared by 5 bases and J by 5 bases, with 12 bases between. Germline lookup yields CDR1 SEHNR and CDR2 FQNEAQ (reference sequence). CDR3 length equals 13 residues. Full variable domain (outside the CDR3, taken from reference TRBV7-9 and TRBJ2-5): DTGVSQNPRHKITKRGQNVTFRCDPISEHNRLYWYRQTLGQGPEFLTYFQNEAQLEKSRLLSDRFSAERPKGSFSTLEIQRTEQGDSAMYLCASSTQGSETQYFGPGTRLLVL.

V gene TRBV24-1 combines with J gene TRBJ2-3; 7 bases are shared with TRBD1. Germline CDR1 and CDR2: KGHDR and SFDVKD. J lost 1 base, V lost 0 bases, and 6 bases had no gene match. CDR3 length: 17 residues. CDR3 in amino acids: CATSDLQGGSGTDTQYF. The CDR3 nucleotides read TGTGCCACCAGTGATTTGCAAGGGGGCAGCGGCACAGATACGCAGTATTTT.

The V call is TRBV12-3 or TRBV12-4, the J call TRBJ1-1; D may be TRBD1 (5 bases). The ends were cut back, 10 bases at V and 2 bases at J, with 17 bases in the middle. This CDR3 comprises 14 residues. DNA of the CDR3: TGTGCCACCACCCTGTGGGGGTCAAACACTGAAGCTTTCTTT. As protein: CATTLWGSNTEAFF.

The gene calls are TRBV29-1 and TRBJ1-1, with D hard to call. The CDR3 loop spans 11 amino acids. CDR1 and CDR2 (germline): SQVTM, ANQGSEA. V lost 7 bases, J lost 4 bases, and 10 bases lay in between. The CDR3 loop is CSARPSTEAFF. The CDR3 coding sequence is TGCAGCGCCCGACCCAGCACTGAAGCTTTCTTT.

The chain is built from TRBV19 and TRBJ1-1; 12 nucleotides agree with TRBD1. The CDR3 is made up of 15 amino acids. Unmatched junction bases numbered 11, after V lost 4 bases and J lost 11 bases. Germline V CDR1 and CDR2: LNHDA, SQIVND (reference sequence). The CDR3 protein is CASSNPGTGGSRAFF. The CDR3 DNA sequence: TGTGCCAGTAGTAACCCCGGGACAGGGGGCAGTCGGGCTTTCTTT.

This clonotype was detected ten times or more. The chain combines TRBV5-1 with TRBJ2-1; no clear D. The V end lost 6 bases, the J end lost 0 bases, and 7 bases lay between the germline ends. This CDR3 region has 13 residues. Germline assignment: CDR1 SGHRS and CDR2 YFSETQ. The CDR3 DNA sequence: TGCGCCAGCAATGCTGGCTCCTACAATGAGCAGTTCTTC. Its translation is CASNAGSYNEQFF.

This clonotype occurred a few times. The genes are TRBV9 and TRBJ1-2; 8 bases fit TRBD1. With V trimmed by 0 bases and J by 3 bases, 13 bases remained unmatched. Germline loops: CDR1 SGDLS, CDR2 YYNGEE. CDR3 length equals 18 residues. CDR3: CASSVAISGQGLDYGYTF. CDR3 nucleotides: TGTGCCAGCAGCGTAGCTATTAGTGGACAGGGACTCGACTATGGCTACACCTTC. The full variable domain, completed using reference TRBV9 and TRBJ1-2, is DSGVTQTPKHLITATGQRVTLRCSPRSGDLSVYWYQQSLDQGLQFLIQYYNGEERAKGNILERFSAQQFPDLHSELNLSSLELGDSALYFCASSVAISGQGLDYGYTFGSGTRLTVV.

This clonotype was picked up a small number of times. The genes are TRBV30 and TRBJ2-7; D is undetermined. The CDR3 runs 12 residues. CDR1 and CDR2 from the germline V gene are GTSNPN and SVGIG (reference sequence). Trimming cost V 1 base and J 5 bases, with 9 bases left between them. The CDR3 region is CAWSGASDEQYF. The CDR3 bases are TGTGCCTGGAGTGGAGCATCAGACGAGCAGTACTTC.

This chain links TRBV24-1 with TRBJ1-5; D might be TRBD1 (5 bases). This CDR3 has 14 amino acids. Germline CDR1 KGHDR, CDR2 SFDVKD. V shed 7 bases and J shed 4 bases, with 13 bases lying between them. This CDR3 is CATRDRDLNQPQHF. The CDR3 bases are TGTGCCACCAGGGACCGGGACCTAAATCAGCCCCAGCATTTT.

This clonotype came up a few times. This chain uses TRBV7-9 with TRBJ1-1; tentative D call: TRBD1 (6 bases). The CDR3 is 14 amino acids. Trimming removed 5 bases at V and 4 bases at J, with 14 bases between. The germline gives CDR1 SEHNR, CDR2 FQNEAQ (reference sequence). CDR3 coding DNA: TGTGCCAGCAGCCCTACAGGGTGGGGCACTGAAGCTTTCTTT. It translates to CASSPTGWGTEAFF.

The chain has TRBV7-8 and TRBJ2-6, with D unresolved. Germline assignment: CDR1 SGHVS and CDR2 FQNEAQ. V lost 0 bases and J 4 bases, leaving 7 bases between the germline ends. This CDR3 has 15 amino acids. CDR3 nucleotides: TGTGCCAGCAGCTTAGCGACGACCGGGGCCAACGTCCTGACTTTC. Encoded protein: CASSLATTGANVLTF. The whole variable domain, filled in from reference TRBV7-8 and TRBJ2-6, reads GAGVSQSPRYKVAKRGQDVALRCDPISGHVSLFWYQQALGQGPEFLTYFQNEAQLDKSGLPSDRFFAERPEGSVSTLKIQRTQQEDSAVYLCASSLATTGANVLTFGAGSRLTVL.

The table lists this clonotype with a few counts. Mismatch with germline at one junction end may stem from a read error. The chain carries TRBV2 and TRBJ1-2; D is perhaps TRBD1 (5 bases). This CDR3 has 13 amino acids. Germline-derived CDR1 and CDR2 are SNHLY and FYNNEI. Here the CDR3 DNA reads TGTGCCAGCCGTGAAAACCAGGGATATGGCTACACCTTC. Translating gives CASRENQGYGYTF.

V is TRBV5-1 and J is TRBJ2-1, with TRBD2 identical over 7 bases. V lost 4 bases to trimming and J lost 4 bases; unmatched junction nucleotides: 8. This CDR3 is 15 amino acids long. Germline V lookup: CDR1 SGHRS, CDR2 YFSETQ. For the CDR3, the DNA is TGCGCCAGCAGCCAGAGCGGGGTCCGGTACAATGAGCAGTTCTTC. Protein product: CASSQSGVRYNEQFF. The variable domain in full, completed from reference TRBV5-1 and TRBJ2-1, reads KAGVTQTPRYLIKTRGQQVTLSCSPISGHRSVSWYQQTPGQGLQFLFEYFSETQRNKGNFPGRFSGRQFSNSRSEMNVSTLELGDSALYLCASSQSGVRYNEQFFGPGTRLTVL.

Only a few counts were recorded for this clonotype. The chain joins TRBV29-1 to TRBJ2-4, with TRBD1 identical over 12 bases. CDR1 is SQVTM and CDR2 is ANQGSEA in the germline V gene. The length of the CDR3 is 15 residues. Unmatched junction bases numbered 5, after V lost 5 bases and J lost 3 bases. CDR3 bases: TGCAGCGTTAGGGGACAGGGGGCAGGCAAAAACATTCAGTACTTC. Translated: CSVRGQGAGKNIQYF.

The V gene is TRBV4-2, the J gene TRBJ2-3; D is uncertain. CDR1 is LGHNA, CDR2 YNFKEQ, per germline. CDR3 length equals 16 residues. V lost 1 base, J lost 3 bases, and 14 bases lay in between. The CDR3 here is CASSQGRLVKTDTQYF. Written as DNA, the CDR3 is TGTGCCAGCAGCCAAGGACGGCTAGTCAAGACAGATACGCAGTATTTT.

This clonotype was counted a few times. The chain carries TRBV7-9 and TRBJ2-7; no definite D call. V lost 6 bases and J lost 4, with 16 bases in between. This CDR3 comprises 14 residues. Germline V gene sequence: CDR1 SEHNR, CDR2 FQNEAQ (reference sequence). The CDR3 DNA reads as TGTGCCAGCAGTGCTCTTACGGACCTTTACGAGCAGTACTTC. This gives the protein CASSALTDLYEQYF.

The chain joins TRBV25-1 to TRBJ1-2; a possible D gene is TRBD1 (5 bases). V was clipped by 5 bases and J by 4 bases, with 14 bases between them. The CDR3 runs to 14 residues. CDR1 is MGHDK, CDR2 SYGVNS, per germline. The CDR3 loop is CASSRDGHSYGYTF. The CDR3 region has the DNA TGTGCCAGCAGTCGCGACGGACATAGCTATGGCTACACCTTC.

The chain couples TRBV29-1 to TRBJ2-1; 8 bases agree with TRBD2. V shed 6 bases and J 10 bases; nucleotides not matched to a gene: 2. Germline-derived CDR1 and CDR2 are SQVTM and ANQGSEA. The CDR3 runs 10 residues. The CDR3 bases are TGCAGCGTAAGACTAGCGGAGCAGTTCTTC. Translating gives CSVRLAEQFF.

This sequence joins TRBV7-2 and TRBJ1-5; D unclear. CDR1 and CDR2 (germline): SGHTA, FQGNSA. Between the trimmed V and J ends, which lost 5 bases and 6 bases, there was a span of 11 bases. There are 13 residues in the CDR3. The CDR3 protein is CASSPDQPQPQHF. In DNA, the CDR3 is TGTGCCAGCAGCCCCGACCAACCTCAGCCCCAGCATTTT.